The clone carrying this TCR beta chain was recorded only once. The data belong to a study of blood T cell repertoires in COVID-19. Across the study: The cDNA or gDNA used as material had been derived from T cells, B-cell-depleted T cells, or PBMCs.

The germline gives CDR1 SGHAT, CDR2 FQNNGV. The CDR3 has 14 residues. V was trimmed by 1 base and J by 7 bases, leaving 10 bases between them. Per the study methods: Scientists estimated how many nucleated cells there were by amplifying reference gene primers. Libraries were prepared by immunoSEQ multiplex PCR; TCRdb keeps only in-frame clonotypes and omits some of them. That table gives V, J and clone size, and the DNA gave D and trimming. The sample consists of about 71,000 clones, over 80% of them appearing once. Sequencing input: peripheral blood. The chain has TRBV11-2 and TRBJ1-4; weak D call: TRBD1 (6 bases). The source is a woman older than 75 with acute or convalescent COVID-19. In DNA, the CDR3 is TGTGCCAGCAGCTTAGTAAACAGGGCTGAAAAACTGTTTTTT. Its translation: CASSLVNRAEKLFF.